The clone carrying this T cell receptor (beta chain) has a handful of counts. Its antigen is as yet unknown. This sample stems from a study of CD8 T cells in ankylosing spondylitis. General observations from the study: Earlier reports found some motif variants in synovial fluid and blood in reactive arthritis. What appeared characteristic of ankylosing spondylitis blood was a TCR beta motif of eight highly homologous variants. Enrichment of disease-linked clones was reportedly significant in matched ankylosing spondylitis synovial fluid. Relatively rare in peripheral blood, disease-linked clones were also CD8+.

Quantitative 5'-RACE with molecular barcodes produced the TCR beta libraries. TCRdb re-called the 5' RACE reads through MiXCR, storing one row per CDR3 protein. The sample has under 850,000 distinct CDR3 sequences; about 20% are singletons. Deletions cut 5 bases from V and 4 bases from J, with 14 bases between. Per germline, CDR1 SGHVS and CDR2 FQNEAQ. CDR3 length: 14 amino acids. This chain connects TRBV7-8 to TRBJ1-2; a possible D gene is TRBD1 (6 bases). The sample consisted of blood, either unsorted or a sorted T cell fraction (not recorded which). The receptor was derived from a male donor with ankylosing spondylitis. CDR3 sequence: CASSPVDRTYGYTF. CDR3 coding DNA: TGTGCCAGCAGCCCGGTCGACAGGACCTATGGCTACACCTTC.